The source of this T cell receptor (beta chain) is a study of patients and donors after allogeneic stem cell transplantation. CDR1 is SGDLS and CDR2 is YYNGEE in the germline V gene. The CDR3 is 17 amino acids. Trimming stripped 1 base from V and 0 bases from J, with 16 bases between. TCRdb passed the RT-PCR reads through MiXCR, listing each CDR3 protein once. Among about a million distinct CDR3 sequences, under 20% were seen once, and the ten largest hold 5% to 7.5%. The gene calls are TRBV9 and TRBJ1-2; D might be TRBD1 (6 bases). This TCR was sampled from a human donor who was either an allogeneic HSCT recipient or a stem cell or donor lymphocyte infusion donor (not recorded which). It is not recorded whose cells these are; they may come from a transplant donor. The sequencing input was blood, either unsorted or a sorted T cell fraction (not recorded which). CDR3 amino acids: CASSVMSGAFPNYGYTF. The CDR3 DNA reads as TGTGCCAGCAGCGTAATGTCGGGGGCCTTTCCTAACTATGGCTACACCTTC.